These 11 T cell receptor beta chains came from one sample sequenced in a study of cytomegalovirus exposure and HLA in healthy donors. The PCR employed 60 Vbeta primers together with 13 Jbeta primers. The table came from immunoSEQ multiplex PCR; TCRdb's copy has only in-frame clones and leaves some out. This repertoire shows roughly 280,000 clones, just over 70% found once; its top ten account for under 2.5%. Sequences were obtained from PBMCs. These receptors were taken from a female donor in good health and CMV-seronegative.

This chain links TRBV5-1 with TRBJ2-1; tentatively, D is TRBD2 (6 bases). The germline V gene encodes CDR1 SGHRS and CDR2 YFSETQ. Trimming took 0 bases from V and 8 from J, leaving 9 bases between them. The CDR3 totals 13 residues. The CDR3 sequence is CASSLGSGDEQFF. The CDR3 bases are TGCGCCAGCAGCTTGGGATCGGGGGATGAGCAGTTCTTC.

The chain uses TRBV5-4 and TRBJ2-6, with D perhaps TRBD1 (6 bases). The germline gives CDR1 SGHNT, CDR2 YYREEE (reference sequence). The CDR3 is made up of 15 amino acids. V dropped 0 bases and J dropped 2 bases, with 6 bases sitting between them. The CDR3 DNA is TGTGCCAGCAGCTTGGCAGGGGCTGGGGCCAACGTCCTGACTTTC. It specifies CASSLAGAGANVLTF.

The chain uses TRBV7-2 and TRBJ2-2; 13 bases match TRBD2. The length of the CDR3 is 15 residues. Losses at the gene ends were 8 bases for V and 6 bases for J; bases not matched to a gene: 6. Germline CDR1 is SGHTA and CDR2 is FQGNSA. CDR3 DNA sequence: TGTGCCAGCGGGAGGACTAGCGGGAGCCCCGGGGAGCTGTTTTTT. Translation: CASGRTSGSPGELFF.

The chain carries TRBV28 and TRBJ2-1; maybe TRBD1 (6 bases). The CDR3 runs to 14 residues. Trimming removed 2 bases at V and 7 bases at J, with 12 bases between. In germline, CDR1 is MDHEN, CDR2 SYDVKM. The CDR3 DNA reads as TGTGCCAGCAGTTTACAAATACAGGGTAATGAGCAGTTCTTC. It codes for CASSLQIQGNEQFF.

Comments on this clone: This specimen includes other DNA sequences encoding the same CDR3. CDR3 in DNA: TGCGCCAGCAGCCCAAGACAGGGAACCTCCTACGAGCAGTACTTC. Amino acid sequence: CASSPRQGTSYEQYF. This rearrangement joins TRBV5-1 to TRBJ2-7; the match to TRBD1 covers 7 bases. The CDR3 runs to 15 residues. The germline V gene has CDR1 SGHRS and CDR2 YFSETQ. Trimming at V came to 4 bases and at J to 0 bases, leaving 7 bases not matched to a gene.

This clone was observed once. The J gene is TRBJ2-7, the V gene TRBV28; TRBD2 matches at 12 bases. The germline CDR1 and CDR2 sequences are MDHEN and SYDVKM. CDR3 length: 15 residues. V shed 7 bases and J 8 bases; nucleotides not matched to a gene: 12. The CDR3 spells CASTPPASGRVQQYF. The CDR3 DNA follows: TGTGCCAGCACCCCTCCCGCTAGCGGGAGGGTACAGCAGTACTTC.

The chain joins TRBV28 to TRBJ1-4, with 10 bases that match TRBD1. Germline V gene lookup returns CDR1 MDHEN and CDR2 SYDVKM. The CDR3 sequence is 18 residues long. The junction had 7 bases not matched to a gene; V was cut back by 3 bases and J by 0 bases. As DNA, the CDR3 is TGTGCCAGCAGTTTTATATTGGGACAGGGGACAACTAATGAAAAACTGTTTTTT. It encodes CASSFILGQGTTNEKLFF.

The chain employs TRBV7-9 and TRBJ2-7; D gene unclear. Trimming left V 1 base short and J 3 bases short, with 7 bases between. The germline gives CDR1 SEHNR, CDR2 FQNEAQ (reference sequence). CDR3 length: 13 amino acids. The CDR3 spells CASSLVPNYEQYF. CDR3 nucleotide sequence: TGTGCCAGCAGCTTAGTCCCTAACTACGAGCAGTACTTC.

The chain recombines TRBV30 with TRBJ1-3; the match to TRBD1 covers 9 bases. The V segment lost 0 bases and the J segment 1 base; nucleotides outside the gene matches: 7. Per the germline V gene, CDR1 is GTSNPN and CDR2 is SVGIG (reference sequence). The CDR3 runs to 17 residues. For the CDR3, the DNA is TGTGCCTGGAGTGTACCGGACAGGGGACTATCTGGAAACACCATATATTTT. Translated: CAWSVPDRGLSGNTIYF. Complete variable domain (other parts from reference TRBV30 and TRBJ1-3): SQTIHQWPATLVQPVGSPLSLECTVEGTSNPNLYWYRQAAGRGLQLLFYSVGIGQISSEVPQNLSASRPQDRQFILSSKKLLLSDSGFYLCAWSVPDRGLSGNTIYFGEGSWLTVV.

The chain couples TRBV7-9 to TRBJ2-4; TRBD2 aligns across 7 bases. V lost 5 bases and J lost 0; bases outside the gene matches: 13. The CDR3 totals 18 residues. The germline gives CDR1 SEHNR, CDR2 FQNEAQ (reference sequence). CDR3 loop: CASSDIPGTTLAKNIQYF. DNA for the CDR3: TGTGCCAGCAGCGATATCCCAGGGACTACTCTAGCCAAAAACATTCAGTACTTC.

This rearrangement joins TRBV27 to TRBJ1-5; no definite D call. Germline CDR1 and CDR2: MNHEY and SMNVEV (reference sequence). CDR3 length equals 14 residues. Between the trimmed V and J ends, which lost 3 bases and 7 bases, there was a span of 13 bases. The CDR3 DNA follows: TGTGCCAGCAGTTTTGGAGGCTTTGGGCAGCCCCAGCATTTT. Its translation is CASSFGGFGQPQHF.